The TCR beta chain described here comes from a study of blood T cell repertoires in COVID-19. The CDR3 runs to 14 residues. CDR1 and CDR2 from the germline V gene are SGHRS and YFSETQ. V gave up 1 base and J gave up 1 base, with 8 bases separating them. Here immunoSEQ multiplex PCR was the method, and the copy in TCRdb shows in-frame clones only, minus some. This repertoire shows hundreds of thousands of clones, about 89% found once; its top ten account for approximately 7.8%. This sequence joins TRBV5-1 and TRBJ1-1; D gene ambiguous. The sequencing input was peripheral blood. The origin of this receptor is a woman aged 45-65 years who had recovered from COVID-19. The CDR3 spells CASSLSFGNTEAFF. The CDR3 nucleotides read TGCGCCAGCAGCTTGTCGTTCGGGAACACTGAAGCTTTCTTT.